This section outlines one TCR beta chain sequence together with its context. This clonotype occurred a few times. The antigen this receptor binds is unknown. No base-level quality is on record; no much larger clone is a single base apart. TCR alpha and beta CDR3 regions were amplified with the iRepertoire nested amplicon-rescue multiplex PCR (arm-PCR) platform from RNA. The input for one-step reverse transcription and amplification was 100-400 ng of tissue mRNA or PBMC total RNA. Following bead purification, Illumina adapters were added by a secondary multiplex PCR, and libraries between 200 and 400 bp were gel-purified. Internal 6-nucleotide barcodes were carried by the libraries and were used for demultiplexing. Libraries were sequenced on an Illumina MiSeq with 2x220 or 2x250 nucleotide paired-end reads. Concerning the study's data processing: FLASH 1.2.11 was used to merge paired reads, and BWA-MEM then aligned the reads to the GRCh37 human genome before TRA and TRB reads were extracted. An IMGT-derived reference of cassette sequences and CDR3 motifs, with pseudogenes included, was used for V and J assignment. Reads were translated in three frames, and productive CDR3s were defined by a C…FGXG motif without stop codons. A clonotype was defined as a unique combination of a V-J cassette pair and a CDR3 amino acid sequence. Reads were filtered by Hamming distance, with the threshold set by the sequence error rate of each sample in mapped regions. TCRdb trimmed the raw reads at Q25, called clones with MiXCR and kept productive beta chains. For every CDR3 protein sequence, its rows merge into one entry that carries the most common genes and DNA. These V and J calls derive from TCRdb rather than the authors' analysis. Across this sample there are 400,000 or so distinct CDR3 sequences, with 41% seen only once. The ten top clones hold approximately 12% of the sample.

The sample is drawn from a study of glioma-infiltrating T cells (dated by TCRdb to the mid-2010s). About the full investigation: The low-grade gliomas were WHO grade II oligodendrogliomas or astrocytomas, while the glioblastomas were WHO grade IV tumors sampled at initial diagnosis rather than at recurrent diagnosis. Before surgery, glioma patients were given dexamethasone for six or fewer days. For blood libraries, the target was roughly 4- to 11-fold sequencing coverage of about 980,000 peripheral T cells. TCR alpha- and beta-chain repertoires were sequenced from glioma tissue, non-neoplastic brain tissue and matched peripheral blood mononuclear cells. To measure how far tissue and blood T-cell populations diverged, each tissue-infiltrating repertoire was compared against the peripheral blood repertoire of the same patient. Three low-grade glioma patients, several primary glioblastoma patients, and three non-glioma patients who contributed non-neoplastic brain tissue made up the paired cohort. The full study reports these points: Very few CDR3 sequences were found to be shared between tissue and blood, and this scarcity was attributed to high CDR3 diversity and limited sampling. Patients with low tissue-blood divergence were marked by a signature set of shared blood CDR3 motifs, and this signature set was depleted in highly divergent patients. Group comparisons rested on small numbers: three non-neoplastic, three low-grade glioma and eight glioblastoma patients. VJ-independent divergence between tissue and blood was found to be below expectation in non-neoplastic patients but above expectation in all gliomas, particularly low-grade gliomas.

According to the germline V gene (reference sequence), CDR1 reads DFQATT and CDR2 reads SNEGSKA. V gives up 4 bases and J gives up 6 bases, and the segment between their germline ends measures 9 bases. Including cysteine and phenylalanine, the CDR3 has 11 amino acids. Left in the record is the CDR3 DNA by itself, 33 bases read in frame from the first base. Surgical brain or tumor specimens were cryofrozen in liquid nitrogen immediately after resection, and peripheral blood cells were collected concurrently. The V and J segments used are TRBV20-1 and TRBJ1-2; no confident D gene assignment can be made. The source of this sequence is a human donor with low-grade glioma or glioblastoma, undergoing nonglioma brain surgery, or in good health (not recorded which). Sequencing input: glioma tissue, nonneoplastic brain tissue, or PBMCs (not recorded which). The nucleotide sequence is TGCAGTGCTATAGAAAGGGATGGCTACACCTTC. Protein translation: CSAIERDGYTF.